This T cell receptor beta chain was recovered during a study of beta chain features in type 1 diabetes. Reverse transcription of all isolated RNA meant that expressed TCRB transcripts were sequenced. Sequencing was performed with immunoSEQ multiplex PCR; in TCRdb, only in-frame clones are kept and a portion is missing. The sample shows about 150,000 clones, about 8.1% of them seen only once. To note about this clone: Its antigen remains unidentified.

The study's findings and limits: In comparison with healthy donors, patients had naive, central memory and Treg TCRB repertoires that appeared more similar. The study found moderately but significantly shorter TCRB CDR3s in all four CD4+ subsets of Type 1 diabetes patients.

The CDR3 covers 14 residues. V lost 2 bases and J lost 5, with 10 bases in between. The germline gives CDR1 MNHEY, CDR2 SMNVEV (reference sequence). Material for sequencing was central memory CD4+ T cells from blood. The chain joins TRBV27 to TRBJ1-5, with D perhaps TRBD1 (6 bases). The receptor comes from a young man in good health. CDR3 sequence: CASSLRGGDQPQHF. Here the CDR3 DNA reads TGTGCCAGCAGTTTAAGGGGGGGGGATCAGCCCCAGCATTTT.